This TCR beta chain was sequenced for a study of identifying expanded T cells in peripheral blood (dated by TCRdb to between 2018 and 2020). Turning to the overall study: Four technical replicates, made by sequencing separate aliquots from the same pool of genomic DNA, were compared pairwise. Overall results and qualifications from the work: The beta-binomial model significantly reduced the number of clones called differentially abundant and the false-positive rate across all healthy-donor time intervals. The authors expected that biological variance in healthy repertoires might rise further over much longer intervals, such as months to years. Variance in clone template counts between approximately 2-week samples significantly increased with total template count across all healthy donors. Approximately 1.2 differentially abundant clones were flagged by the binomial model between technical replicates, whereas about 15 and 19 were flagged over two weeks and four weeks, respectively.

No immune events, such as infections, were documented for the healthy donors during the collection period. Healthy-donor blood repertoires served as a training cohort to calibrate time-dependent variance in a beta-binomial model of T-cell clone differential abundance. The training cohort comprised 10 or so healthy donors, 3 female and 7 male. The donors were between roughly 29 and 65 years old, with an average age of approximately 46 years. Obtained from a commercial supplier, whole blood was collected from each healthy donor at three time points set 2 to 3 weeks apart. Genomic DNA was extracted from unsorted whole blood for immunosequencing. Regarding this clone: Its antigen is currently not known. Within one base of it there is no much larger clone, and no base qualities were kept.

TCRbeta CDR3 regions were profiled with the immunoSEQ Assay using bias-controlled multiplex PCR amplification of genomic DNA. The paper's data handling went like this. To quantify the absolute abundance of each unique TCRbeta CDR3 region, the sequences were collapsed and filtered. Differential abundance was assessed using a binomial (Fisher-equivalent) model and a beta-binomial model in which time-dependent variance fitted from healthy donors was added. Clones with fewer than 5 combined templates were removed, and a clone was called differentially abundant if the clone's Benjamini-Hochberg FDR was below 0.01. The form v = (b*log(k)+a)^2 was used to model beta-binomial variance as a function of total template count across the two samples. TCRdb took this table from immuneACCESS and kept in-frame rearrangements with V and J called. Such tables lack part of the clones; where checked against another copy, unresolved V genes explain under half of the gap, and the rest is unexplained. That table is the source of V, J and clone size, and D and trimming were worked out from the DNA. The sample records about 100,000 clones, 88% of which are singletons. Just over 5.5% of the sample comes from the top ten.

Measured from the cysteine to the phenylalanine, the CDR3 is 13 residues long. Only the CDR3 region is kept as DNA, spanning 39 bases read in frame from base 1. As encoded in the germline V gene (reference sequence), CDR1 is GTSNPN while CDR2 is SVGIG. The V and J ends are trimmed by 2 bases and 3 bases, leaving 11 bases between them. This TCR was sampled from a person aged 18 to 70 in good health. The chain uses TRBV30 and TRBJ2-7; no D gene call is confident. The specimen sequenced was blood. The DNA is TGTGCCTGGAGTCTGTCAGCAAACTACGAGCAGTACTTC. The translation is CAWSLSANYEQYF.